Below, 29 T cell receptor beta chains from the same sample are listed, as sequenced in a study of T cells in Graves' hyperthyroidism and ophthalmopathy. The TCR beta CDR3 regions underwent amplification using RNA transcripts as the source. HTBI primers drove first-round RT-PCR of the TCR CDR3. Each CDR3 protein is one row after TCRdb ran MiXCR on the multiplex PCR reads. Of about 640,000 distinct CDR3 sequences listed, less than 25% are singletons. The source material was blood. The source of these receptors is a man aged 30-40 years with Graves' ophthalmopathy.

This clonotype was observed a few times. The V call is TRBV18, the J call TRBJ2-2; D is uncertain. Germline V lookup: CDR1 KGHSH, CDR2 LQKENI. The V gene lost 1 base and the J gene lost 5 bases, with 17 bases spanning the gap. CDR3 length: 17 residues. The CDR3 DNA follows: TGTGCCAGCTCACCACTAGGACCACAGATGGGGACCGGGGAGCTGTTTTTT. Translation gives CASSPLGPQMGTGELFF.

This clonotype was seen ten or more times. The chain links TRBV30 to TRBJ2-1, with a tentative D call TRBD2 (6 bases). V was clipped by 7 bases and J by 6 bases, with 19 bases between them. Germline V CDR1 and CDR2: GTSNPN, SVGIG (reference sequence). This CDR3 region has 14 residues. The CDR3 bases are TGTGCCTCTACAAGAGAGACTAGAATCAATGAGCAGTTCTTC. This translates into CASTRETRINEQFF.

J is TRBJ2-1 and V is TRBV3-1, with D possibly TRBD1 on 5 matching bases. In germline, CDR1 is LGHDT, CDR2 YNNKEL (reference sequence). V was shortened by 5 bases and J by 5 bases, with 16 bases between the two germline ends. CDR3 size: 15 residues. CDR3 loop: CASSGGEDRHNEQFF. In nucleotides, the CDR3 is TGTGCCAGCAGCGGCGGCGAAGACAGACACAATGAGCAGTTCTTC.

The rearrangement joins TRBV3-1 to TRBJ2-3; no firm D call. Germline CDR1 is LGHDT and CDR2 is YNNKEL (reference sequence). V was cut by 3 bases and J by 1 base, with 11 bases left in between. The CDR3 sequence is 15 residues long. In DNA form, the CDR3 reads TGTGCCAGCAGCCAGAAGTCTATTGGCACAGATACGCAGTATTTT. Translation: CASSQKSIGTDTQYF.

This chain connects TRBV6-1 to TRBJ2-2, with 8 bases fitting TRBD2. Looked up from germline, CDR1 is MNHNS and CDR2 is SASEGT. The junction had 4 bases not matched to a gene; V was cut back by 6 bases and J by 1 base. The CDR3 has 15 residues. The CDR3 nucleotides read TGTGCCAGCAGGCTAGCGGGTCAGAACACCGGGGAGCTGTTTTTT. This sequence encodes CASRLAGQNTGELFF.

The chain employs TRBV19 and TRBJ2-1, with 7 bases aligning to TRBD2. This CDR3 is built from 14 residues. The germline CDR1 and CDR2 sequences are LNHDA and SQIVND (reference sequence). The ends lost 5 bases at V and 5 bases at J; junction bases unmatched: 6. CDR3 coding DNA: TGTGCCAGTAGTCTGGGACTACCGGACAATGAGCAGTTCTTC. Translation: CASSLGLPDNEQFF.

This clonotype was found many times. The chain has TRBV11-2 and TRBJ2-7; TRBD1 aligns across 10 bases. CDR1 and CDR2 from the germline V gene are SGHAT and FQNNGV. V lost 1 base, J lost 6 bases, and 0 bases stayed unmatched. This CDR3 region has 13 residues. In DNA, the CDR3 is TGTGCCAGCAGCTTAGGGACAGGGGGCGAGCAGTACTTC. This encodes CASSLGTGGEQYF.

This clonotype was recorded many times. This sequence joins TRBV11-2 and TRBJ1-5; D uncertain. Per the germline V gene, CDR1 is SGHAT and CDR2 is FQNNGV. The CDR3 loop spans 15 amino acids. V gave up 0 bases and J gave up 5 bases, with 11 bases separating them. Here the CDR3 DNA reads TGTGCCAGCAGCTTAGAGTGGGATTCGGATCAGCCCCAGCATTTT. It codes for CASSLEWDSDQPQHF.

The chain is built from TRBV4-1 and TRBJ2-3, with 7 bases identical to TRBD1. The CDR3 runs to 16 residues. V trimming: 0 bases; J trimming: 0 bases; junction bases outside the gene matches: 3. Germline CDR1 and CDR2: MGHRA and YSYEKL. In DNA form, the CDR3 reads TGCGCCAGCAGCCAAGATCGGGACAGTAGCACAGATACGCAGTATTTT. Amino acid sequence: CASSQDRDSSTDTQYF.

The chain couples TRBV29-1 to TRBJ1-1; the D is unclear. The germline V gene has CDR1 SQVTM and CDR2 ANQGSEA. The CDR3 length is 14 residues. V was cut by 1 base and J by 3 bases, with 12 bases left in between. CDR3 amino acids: CSVEVPGWDTEAFF. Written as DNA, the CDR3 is TGCAGCGTTGAAGTCCCTGGGTGGGACACTGAAGCTTTCTTT.

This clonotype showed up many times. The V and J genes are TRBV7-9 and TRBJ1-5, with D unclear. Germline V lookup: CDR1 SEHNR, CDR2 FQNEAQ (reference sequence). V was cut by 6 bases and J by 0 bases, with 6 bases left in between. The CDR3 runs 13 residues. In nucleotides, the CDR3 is TGTGCCAGCAGTATGGATAGCAATCAGCCCCAGCATTTT. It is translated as CASSMDSNQPQHF. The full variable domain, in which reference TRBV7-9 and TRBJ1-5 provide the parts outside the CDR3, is DTGVSQNPRHKITKRGQNVTFRCDPISEHNRLYWYRQTLGQGPEFLTYFQNEAQLEKSRLLSDRFSAERPKGSFSTLEIQRTEQGDSAMYLCASSMDSNQPQHFGDGTRLSIL.

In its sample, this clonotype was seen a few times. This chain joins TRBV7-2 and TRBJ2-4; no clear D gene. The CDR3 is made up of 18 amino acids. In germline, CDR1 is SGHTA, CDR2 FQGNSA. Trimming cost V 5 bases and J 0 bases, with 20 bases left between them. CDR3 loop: CASSPPPREVLAKNIQYF. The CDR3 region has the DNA TGTGCCAGCAGCCCGCCCCCCAGAGAAGTTCTAGCCAAAAACATTCAGTACTTC.

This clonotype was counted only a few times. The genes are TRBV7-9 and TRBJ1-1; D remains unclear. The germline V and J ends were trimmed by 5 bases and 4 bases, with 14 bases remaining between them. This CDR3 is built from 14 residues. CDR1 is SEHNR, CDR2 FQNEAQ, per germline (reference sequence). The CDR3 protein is CASSPDAVSTEAFF. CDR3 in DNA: TGTGCCAGCAGCCCCGACGCGGTTAGCACTGAAGCTTTCTTT. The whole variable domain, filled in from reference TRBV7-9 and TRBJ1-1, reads DTGVSQNPRHKITKRGQNVTFRCDPISEHNRLYWYRQTLGQGPEFLTYFQNEAQLEKSRLLSDRFSAERPKGSFSTLEIQRTEQGDSAMYLCASSPDAVSTEAFFGQGTRLTVV.

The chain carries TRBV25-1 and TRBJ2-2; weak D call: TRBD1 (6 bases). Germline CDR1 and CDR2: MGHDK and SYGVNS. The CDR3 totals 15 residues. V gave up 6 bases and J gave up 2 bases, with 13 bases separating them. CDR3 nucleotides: TGTGCCAGCAGCGAGGACAGACGCAACACCGGGGAGCTGTTTTTT. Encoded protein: CASSEDRRNTGELFF.

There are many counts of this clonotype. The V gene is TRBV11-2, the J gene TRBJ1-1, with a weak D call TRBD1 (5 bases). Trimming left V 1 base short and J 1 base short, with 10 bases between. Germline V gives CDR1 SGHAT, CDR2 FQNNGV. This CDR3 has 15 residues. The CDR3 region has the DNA TGTGCCAGCAGCTTAGCAGTCGGGGCGAACACTGAAGCTTTCTTT. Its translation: CASSLAVGANTEAFF.

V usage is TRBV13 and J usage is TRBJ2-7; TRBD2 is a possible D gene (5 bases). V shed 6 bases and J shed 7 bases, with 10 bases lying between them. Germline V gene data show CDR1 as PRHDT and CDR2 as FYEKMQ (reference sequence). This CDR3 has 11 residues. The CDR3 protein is CASSYRGEQYF. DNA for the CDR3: TGTGCCAGCAGTTACCGAGGGGAGCAGTACTTC.

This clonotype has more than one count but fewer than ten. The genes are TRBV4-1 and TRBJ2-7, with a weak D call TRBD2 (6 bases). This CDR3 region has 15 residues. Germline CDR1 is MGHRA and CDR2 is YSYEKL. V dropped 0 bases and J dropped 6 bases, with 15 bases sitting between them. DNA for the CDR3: TGCGCCAGCAGCCAAGAACCTAGCGCGAGGGGCGAGCAGTACTTC. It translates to CASSQEPSARGEQYF.

In DNA form, the CDR3 reads TGTGCCAGCAGCTCACTGACAGGGTGGGATAAGGATACGCAGTATTTT. Amino acid sequence: CASSSLTGWDKDTQYF. V and J are TRBV7-9 and TRBJ2-3, with 7 bases that match TRBD1. Germline V gene lookup returns CDR1 SEHNR and CDR2 FQNEAQ (reference sequence). The CDR3 runs 16 residues. The V gene end was trimmed by 4 bases and the J gene end by 6 bases; junction bases not matched to a gene: 13.

CDR3 bases: TGTGCCACCAGTGTTGGACAGGGAAAGACCCAGTACTTC. This gives the protein CATSVGQGKTQYF. The chain recombines TRBV24-1 with TRBJ2-5; TRBD1 matches at 8 bases. CDR3 length equals 13 residues. With V trimmed by 5 bases and J by 6 bases, 4 bases remained unmatched. Germline-derived CDR1 and CDR2 are KGHDR and SFDVKD.

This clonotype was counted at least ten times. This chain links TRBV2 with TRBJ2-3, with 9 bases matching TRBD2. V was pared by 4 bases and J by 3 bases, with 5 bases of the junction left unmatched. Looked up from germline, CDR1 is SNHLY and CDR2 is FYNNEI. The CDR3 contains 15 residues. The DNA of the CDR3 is TGTGCCAGCAGTGCGGCGGGAGGGTGGACAGATACGCAGTATTTT. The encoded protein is CASSAAGGWTDTQYF.

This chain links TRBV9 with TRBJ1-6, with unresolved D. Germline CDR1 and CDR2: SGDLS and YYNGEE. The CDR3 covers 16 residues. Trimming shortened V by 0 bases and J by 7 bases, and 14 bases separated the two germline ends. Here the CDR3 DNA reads TGTGCCAGCAGCGTAGCTCAACAGAGAGGCAATTCACCCCTCCACTTT. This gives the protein CASSVAQQRGNSPLHF. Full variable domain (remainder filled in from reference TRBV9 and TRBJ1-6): DSGVTQTPKHLITATGQRVTLRCSPRSGDLSVYWYQQSLDQGLQFLIQYYNGEERAKGNILERFSAQQFPDLHSELNLSSLELGDSALYFCASSVAQQRGNSPLHFGNGTRLTVT.

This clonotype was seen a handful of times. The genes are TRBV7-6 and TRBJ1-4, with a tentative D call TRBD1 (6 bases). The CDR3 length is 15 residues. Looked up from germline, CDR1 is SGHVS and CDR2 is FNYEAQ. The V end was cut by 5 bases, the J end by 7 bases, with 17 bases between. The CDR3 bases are TGTGCCAGCAGCGTGGGAAACAGGGTGGGTGAAAAACTGTTTTTT. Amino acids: CASSVGNRVGEKLFF.

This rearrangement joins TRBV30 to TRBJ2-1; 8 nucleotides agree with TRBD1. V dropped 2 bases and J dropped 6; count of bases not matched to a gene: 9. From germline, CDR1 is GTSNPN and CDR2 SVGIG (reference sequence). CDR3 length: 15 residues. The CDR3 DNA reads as TGTGCCTGGAGTTCACCTACCGGGACAGGCAATGAGCAGTTCTTC. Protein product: CAWSSPTGTGNEQFF.

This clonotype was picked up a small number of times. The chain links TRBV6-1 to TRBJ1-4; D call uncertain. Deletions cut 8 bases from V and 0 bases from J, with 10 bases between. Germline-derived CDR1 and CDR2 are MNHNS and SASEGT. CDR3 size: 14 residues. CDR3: CASCQAPTNEKLFF. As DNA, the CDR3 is TGTGCCAGCTGTCAGGCACCAACTAATGAAAAACTGTTTTTT.

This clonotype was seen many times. This chain's CDR3 is CASRYRDRANNEQFF. CDR3 bases: TGTGCCAGCCGCTACCGGGACAGGGCAAACAATGAGCAGTTCTTC. This chain connects TRBV2 to TRBJ2-1; TRBD1 agrees at 9 bases. The junction had 10 bases not matched to a gene; V was cut back by 8 bases and J by 5 bases. CDR3 length: 15 amino acids. Germline V gene lookup returns CDR1 SNHLY and CDR2 FYNNEI.

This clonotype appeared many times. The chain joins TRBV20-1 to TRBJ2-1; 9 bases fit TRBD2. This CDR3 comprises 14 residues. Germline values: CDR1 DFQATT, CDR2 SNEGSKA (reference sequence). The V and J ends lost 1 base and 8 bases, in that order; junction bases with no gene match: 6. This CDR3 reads CSARVAGVGDEQFF. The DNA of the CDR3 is TGCAGTGCTAGAGTAGCGGGAGTAGGCGATGAGCAGTTCTTC.

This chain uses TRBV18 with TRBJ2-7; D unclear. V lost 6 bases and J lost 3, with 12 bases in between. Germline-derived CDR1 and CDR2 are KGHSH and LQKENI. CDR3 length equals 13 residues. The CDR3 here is CASSVEVRYEQYF. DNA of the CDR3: TGTGCCAGCTCGGTTGAGGTACGCTACGAGCAGTACTTC.

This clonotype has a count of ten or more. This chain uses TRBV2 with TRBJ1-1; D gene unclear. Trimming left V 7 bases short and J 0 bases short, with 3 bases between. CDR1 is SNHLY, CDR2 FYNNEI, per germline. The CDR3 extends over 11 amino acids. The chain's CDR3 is CASKVNTEAFF. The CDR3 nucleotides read TGTGCCAGCAAAGTGAACACTGAAGCTTTCTTT.

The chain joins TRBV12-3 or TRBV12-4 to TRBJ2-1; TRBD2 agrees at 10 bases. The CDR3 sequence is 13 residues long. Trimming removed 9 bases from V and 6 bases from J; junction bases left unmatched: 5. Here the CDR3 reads CASLAGVVNEQFF. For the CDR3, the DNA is TGTGCCAGTCTAGCGGGAGTAGTCAATGAGCAGTTCTTC.